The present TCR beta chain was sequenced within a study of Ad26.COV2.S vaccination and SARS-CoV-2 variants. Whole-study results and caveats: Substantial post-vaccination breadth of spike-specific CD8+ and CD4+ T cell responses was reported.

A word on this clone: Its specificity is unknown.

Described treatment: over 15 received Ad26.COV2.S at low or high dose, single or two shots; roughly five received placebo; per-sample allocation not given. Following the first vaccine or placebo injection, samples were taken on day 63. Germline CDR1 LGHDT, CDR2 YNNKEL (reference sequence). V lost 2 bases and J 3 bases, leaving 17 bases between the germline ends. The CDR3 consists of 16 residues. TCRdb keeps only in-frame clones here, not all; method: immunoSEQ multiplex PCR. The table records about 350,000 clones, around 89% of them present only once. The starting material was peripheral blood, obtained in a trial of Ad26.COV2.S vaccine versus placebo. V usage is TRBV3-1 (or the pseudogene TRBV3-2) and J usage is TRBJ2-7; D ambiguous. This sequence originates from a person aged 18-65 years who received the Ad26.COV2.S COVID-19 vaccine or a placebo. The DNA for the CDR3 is TGTGCCAGCAGCCAATATCGTCCGGACGGGTACTACGAGCAGTACTTC. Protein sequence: CASSQYRPDGYYEQYF.